Listed below are T cell receptor beta chains from one sample, sequenced in a study of blood T cell repertoires in COVID-19. Measured with immunoSEQ multiplex PCR; TCRdb has only the in-frame clones, and not every one. This sample carries roughly 400,000 clones, roughly 91% of them seen once, and the ten largest clones take about 1.7%. Sequences were obtained from PBMCs or T cells enriched from blood (not recorded which). Receptors originate from a young woman who had recovered from COVID-19. Both conserved end residues are part of each CDR3. The D gene is left open where the match is weak. Some rows mark clone size as missing; the rest say once, few, many or name a class of expanded clone.

size	V	J	D	DNA	CDR3
NA	TRBV7-6	TRBJ2-7	NA	TGTGCCAGCAGCTTGTCGGAGGGCCTGGGGGAGCAGTACTTC	CASSLSEGLGEQYF
NA	TRBV24-1	TRBJ1-5	TRBD1	TGTGCCACCAGTTACGGGACAGAGAATCAGCCCCAGCATTTT	CATSYGTENQPQHF
NA	TRBV12-5	TRBJ1-5	NA	TGTGCTAGTGGTTTGTGGTTGGGCAGCAATCAGCCCCAGCATTTT	CASGLWLGSNQPQHF
NA	TRBV10-3	TRBJ1-5	TRBD1	TGTGCCATCAGTGAGTCTCCGACAGGGCTAAGCAATCAGCCCCAGCATTTT	CAISESPTGLSNQPQHF
NA	TRBV29-1	TRBJ2-1	NA	TGCAGCGTTGAAAAACAGGGACGTATTAATGAGCAGTTCTTC	CSVEKQGRINEQFF
NA	TRBV5-1	TRBJ1-2	NA	TGCGCCAGCAGCCAAACAGGTCGATATGGCTACACCTTC	CASSQTGRYGYTF
NA	TRBV6-5	TRBJ1-2	TRBD1	TGTGCCAGCAGCTCCGGGACAGGGTTAGCCTATGGCTACACCTTC	CASSSGTGLAYGYTF
NA	TRBV2	TRBJ1-6	TRBD1	TGTGCCAGCAGTCCGGGACAGGGTTCTTCACCCCTCCACTTT	CASSPGQGSSPLHF
NA	TRBV11-3	TRBJ2-3	NA	TGTGCCAGCAGCCCGGACAGTTCCCCCCCGCAGTATTTT	CASSPDSSPPQYF
NA	TRBV5-1	TRBJ2-7	NA	TGCGCCAGCAGCTTTAACTCCCCCTCCTACGAGCAGTACTTC	CASSFNSPSYEQYF
NA	TRBV12-3/TRBV12-4	TRBJ1-4	NA	TGTGCCAGCAGTTTTTCCAGCGCCGAAAAACTGTTTTTT	CASSFSSAEKLFF
NA	TRBV5-5	TRBJ2-3	NA	TGTGCCAGCAGCTCTACGCCCACGCAGGGAGATACGCAGTATTTT	CASSSTPTQGDTQYF
once	TRBV30	TRBJ2-7	NA	TGTGCCTGGAGTTTTGTCTCGGCGACTGTCCACGAGCAGTACTTC	CAWSFVSATVHEQYF
NA	TRBV6-5	TRBJ2-3	TRBD2	TGTGCCAGCAGTTTTGAGCGGGAGGACACAGATACGCAGTATTTT	CASSFEREDTDTQYF
NA	TRBV9	TRBJ1-6	NA	TGTGCCAGCAGCGTAGGTAACAGTGGGTATTCACCCCTCCACTTT	CASSVGNSGYSPLHF
NA	TRBV5-1	TRBJ2-7	TRBD2	TGCGCCAGCGGCTCTAGCGGTACCGCCTACGAGCAGTACTTC	CASGSSGTAYEQYF
once	TRBV27	TRBJ1-1	NA	TGTGCCAGCAGTCATACTTTCGGGGAAGGGACTGAAGCTTTCTTT	CASSHTFGEGTEAFF
NA	TRBV2	TRBJ2-1	TRBD2	TGTGCCAGCAGTTCCGACAGCCGGGGGGTCAATGAGCAGTTCTTC	CASSSDSRGVNEQFF
NA	TRBV2	TRBJ1-1	NA	TGTGCCAGCCGGCGGGCAGGCTTGAACACTGAAGCTTTCTTT	CASRRAGLNTEAFF
NA	TRBV4-1	TRBJ1-1	NA	TGCGCCAGCAGCCATTCCCAGGGGCTCGCTGAAGCTTTCTTT	CASSHSQGLAEAFF
once	TRBV18	TRBJ1-2	NA	TGTGCCAGCTCACGCCCCCCGCGAGGTCCTGCCTATGGCTACACCTTC	CASSRPPRGPAYGYTF
NA	TRBV19	TRBJ1-5	NA	TGTGCCAGTAGTACCTTCGGACAGTTTAGCAATCAGCCCCAGCATTTT	CASSTFGQFSNQPQHF
NA	TRBV4-1	TRBJ1-6	TRBD1	TGCGCCAGCAGCCAAAACCGGGACAGGGCCAATATCAATTCACCCCTCCACTTT	CASSQNRDRANINSPLHF
NA	TRBV6-5	TRBJ2-7	NA	TGTGCCAGCGATCTGGGGCGCGAGCAGTACTTC	CASDLGREQYF
NA	TRBV7-9	TRBJ1-2	TRBD1	TGTGCCAGCAGCTCGGGACAGGGGGCGCATGGCTACACCTTC	CASSSGQGAHGYTF
NA	TRBV11-2	TRBJ2-5	TRBD1	TGTGCCAGCAGCGTTGAACAGGGGGCGCGGGAGACCCAGTACTTC	CASSVEQGARETQYF
NA	TRBV6-6	TRBJ1-6	TRBD1	TGTGCCAGCAGTCCCTCCTTAGGGACAGGGGTGGGTAATTCACCCCTCCACTTT	CASSPSLGTGVGNSPLHF
NA	TRBV9	TRBJ1-4	TRBD1	TGTGCCAGCAGCGTTGGACAGGGGTCTAATGAAAAACTGTTTTTT	CASSVGQGSNEKLFF
NA	TRBV21-1	TRBJ1-2	NA	TGTGCCAGCACGAAAAGGGGGCCCGTGGACAGGGAGGATTATGGCTACACCTTC	CASTKRGPVDREDYGYTF
NA	TRBV27	TRBJ1-2	NA	TGTGCCAGCAGCCTCAGGGGTTTGGGCGGCTACACCTTC	CASSLRGLGGYTF
NA	TRBV19	TRBJ1-1	NA	TGTGCCAGTAGTATGCGCGCACGCCGGACAACAGCTTTCTTT	CASSMRARRTTAFF
once	TRBV29-1	TRBJ1-2	NA	TGCAGCGTTGGAGGTTCCAACTATGGCTACACCTTC	CSVGGSNYGYTF
NA	TRBV7-3	TRBJ1-2	NA	TGTGCCAGGAGGCATTTCCGTCATTATGGCTACACCTTC	CARRHFRHYGYTF
NA	TRBV13	TRBJ2-7	TRBD1	TGTGCCAGCAGCCCAAGTCGGACAGGGCCCTCCTACGAGCAGTACTTC	CASSPSRTGPSYEQYF
NA	TRBV7-9	TRBJ1-3	NA	TGTGCCAGCAGCTTCCAGGGGTCGAGAGGAAACACCATATATTTT	CASSFQGSRGNTIYF
NA	TRBV28	TRBJ1-1	NA	TGTGCCAGCACTTTGAACACTGAAGCTTTCTTT	CASTLNTEAFF
NA	TRBV28	TRBJ2-5	TRBD1	TGTGCCAGTAACGGGGACAGGGTGGAGACCCAGTACTTC	CASNGDRVETQYF